Detailed here is one TCR beta chain. Each mixed lymphocyte reaction held approximately 200,000 CFSE-labeled responders and approximately 200,000 irradiated violet-dye-labeled stimulators. The reaction was completed, and proliferating CFSE-low CD3+CD4+ and CD3+CD8+ responders were then sorted. V lost 4 bases and J lost 1; bases outside the gene matches: 2. Germline CDR1 and CDR2: KGHSH and LQKENI. This CDR3 contains 16 residues. Repertoires were generated with immunoSEQ multiplex PCR, while TCRdb's copy carries only in-frame clones and drops some. The data contain more than 10,000 clones, approximately 33% of them singletons. This record belongs to a study of graft-versus-host responses after intestinal transplantation. Study as a whole: Multivisceral, liver-intestinal, or isolated intestinal grafts went to recipients. Findings and caveats of the study: There were GvH clones found in recipient marrow, and some of them appeared first in ileum or blood.

Sequences were derived from alloreactive CD4+ T cells from a mixed lymphocyte reaction culture, sampled before transplantation. The subset is: CFSE-low proliferating T cells sorted from approximately six-day pre-transplant mixed lymphocyte reaction (GvH or HvG direction). The receptor's source is a human patient who was an organ donor for intestinal transplantation. The J gene is TRBJ2-1, the V gene TRBV18, with 12 bases lining up with TRBD2. The CDR3 here is CASSLLAGGSYNEQFF. The CDR3 DNA is TGTGCCAGCTCACTACTAGCGGGGGGTTCCTACAATGAGCAGTTCTTC.